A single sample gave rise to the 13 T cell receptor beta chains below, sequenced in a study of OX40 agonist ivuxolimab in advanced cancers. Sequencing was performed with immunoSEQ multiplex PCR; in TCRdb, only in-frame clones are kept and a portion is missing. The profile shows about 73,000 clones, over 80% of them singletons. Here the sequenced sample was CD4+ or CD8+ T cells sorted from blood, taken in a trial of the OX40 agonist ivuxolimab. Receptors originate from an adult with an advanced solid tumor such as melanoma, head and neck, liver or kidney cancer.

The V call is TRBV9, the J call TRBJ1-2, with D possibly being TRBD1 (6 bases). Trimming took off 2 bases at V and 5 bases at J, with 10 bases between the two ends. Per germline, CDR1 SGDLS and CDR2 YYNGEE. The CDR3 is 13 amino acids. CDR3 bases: TGTGCCAGCAGCGTGGGACAAAGGTATGGCTACACCTTC. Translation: CASSVGQRYGYTF.

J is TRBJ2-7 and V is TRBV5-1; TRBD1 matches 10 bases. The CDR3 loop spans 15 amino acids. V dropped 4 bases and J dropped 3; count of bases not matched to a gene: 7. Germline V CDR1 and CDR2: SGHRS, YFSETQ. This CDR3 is CASSRPGQGGYEQYF. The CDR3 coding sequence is TGCGCCAGCAGCAGGCCAGGACAGGGGGGCTACGAGCAGTACTTC.

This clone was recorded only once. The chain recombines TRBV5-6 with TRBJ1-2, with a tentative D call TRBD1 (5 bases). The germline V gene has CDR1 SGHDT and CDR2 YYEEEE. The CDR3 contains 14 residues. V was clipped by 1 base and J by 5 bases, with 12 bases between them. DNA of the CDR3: TGTGCCAGCAGCTTGTGGGGGATGGGGTATGGCTACACCTTC. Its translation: CASSLWGMGYGYTF.

Written as DNA, the CDR3 is TGTGCCAGTAGTTCGAAGAGGACCGGGGAGCTGTTTTTT. It yields the protein CASSSKRTGELFF. The V and J genes are TRBV19 and TRBJ2-2; D is ambiguous. Germline V gene sequence: CDR1 LNHDA, CDR2 SQIVND (reference sequence). This CDR3 spans 13 amino acids. V lost 5 bases and J lost 5, with 9 bases in between. The variable domain in full, with the rest retrieved from reference TRBV19 and TRBJ2-2, is DGGITQSPKYLFRKEGQNVTLSCEQNLNHDAMYWYRQDPGQGLRLIYYSQIVNDFQKGDIAEGYSVSREKKESFPLTVTSAQKNPTAFYLCASSSKRTGELFFGEGSRLTVL.

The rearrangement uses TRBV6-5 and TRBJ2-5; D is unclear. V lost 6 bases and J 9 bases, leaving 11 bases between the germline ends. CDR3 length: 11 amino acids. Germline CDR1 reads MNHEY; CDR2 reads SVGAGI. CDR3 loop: CASRAGRAQYF. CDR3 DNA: TGTGCCAGCAGAGCCGGTAGGGCCCAGTACTTC.

The CDR3 protein is CASSFGQGLGNEQFF. CDR3 in DNA: TGCGCCAGCAGCTTTGGACAGGGTCTAGGGAATGAGCAGTTCTTC. J is TRBJ2-1 and V is TRBV5-1; 8 nucleotides agree with TRBD1. CDR1 is SGHRS and CDR2 is YFSETQ in the germline V gene. V was pared by 2 bases and J by 7 bases, with 8 bases of the junction left unmatched. The CDR3 loop spans 15 amino acids.

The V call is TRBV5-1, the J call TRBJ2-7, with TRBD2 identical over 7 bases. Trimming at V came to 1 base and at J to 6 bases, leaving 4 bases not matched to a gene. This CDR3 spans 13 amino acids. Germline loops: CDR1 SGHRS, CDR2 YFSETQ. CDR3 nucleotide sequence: TGCGCCAGCAGCTTGCGACTAGCTAGCGAGCAGTACTTC. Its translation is CASSLRLASEQYF.

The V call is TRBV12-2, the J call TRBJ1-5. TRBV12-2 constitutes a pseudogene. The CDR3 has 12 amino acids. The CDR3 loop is CASRPWDQPQHF. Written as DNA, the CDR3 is TGTGCAAGTCGCCCCTGGGATCAGCCCCAGCATTTT.

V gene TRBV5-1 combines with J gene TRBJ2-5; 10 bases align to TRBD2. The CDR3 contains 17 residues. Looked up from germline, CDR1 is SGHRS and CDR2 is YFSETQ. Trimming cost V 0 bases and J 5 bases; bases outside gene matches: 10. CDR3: CASSLGGLAPRGETQYF. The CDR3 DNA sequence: TGCGCCAGCAGCTTGGGGGGACTAGCGCCCAGGGGGGAGACCCAGTACTTC.

The CDR3: CASSPTRGIDTEAFF. In DNA form, the CDR3 reads TGTGCCAGCTCACCAACGCGCGGTATCGACACTGAAGCTTTCTTT. This chain links TRBV18 with TRBJ1-1; D is unresolved. Germline CDR1 and CDR2: KGHSH and LQKENI. This CDR3 comprises 15 residues. Between the trimmed V and J ends, which lost 2 bases and 3 bases, there was a span of 13 bases.

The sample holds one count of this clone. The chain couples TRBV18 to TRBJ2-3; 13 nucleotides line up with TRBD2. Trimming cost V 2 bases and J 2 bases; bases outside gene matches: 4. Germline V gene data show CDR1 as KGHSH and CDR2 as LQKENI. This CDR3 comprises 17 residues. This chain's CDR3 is CASSPLGLAGSTDTQYF. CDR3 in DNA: TGTGCCAGCTCACCATTGGGACTAGCGGGATCCACAGATACGCAGTATTTT.

The CDR3 DNA sequence: TGTGCCAGCAGTAACGGCGGGAGTGGGAATACGCAGTATTTT. Amino acids: CASSNGGSGNTQYF. The chain recombines TRBV28 with TRBJ2-3; 7 bases are a match to TRBD2. The CDR3 spans 14 residues. V shed 5 bases, J shed 7 bases, and the junction held 9 bases outside the gene matches. Germline CDR1 reads MDHEN; CDR2 reads SYDVKM.

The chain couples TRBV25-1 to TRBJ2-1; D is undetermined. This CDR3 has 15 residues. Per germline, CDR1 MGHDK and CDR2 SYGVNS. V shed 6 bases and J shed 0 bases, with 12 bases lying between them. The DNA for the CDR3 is TGTGCCAGCAGAGAGAGCAGAAGCTCCTACAATGAGCAGTTCTTC. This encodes CASRESRSSYNEQFF.